This is a list of T cell receptor beta chains from one sample in a study of blood T cell repertoires in COVID-19. Libraries were prepared by immunoSEQ multiplex PCR; TCRdb keeps only in-frame clonotypes and omits some of them. The table lists about 24,000 clones, 80% to 90% of them singletons. Sequencing was done on a sample of peripheral blood. The receptors here all came from a man in his 70s with acute or convalescent COVID-19. Both conserved end residues are part of each CDR3. A D gene is named only where the DNA matches it firmly. Clone size is given for some rows only: seen once, a few or many times, or a class if the clone is expanded.

TRBV7-9	TRBJ2-1	.	medium-sized	TGTGCCAGCAGCCTAGGCCAGGGTACGTACAATGAGCAGTTCTTC	CASSLGQGTYNEQFF
TRBV6-5	TRBJ1-2	.	.	TGTGCCAGCAGTTCGACTGGTGGTGGCTACACCTTC	CASSSTGGGYTF
TRBV7-8	TRBJ2-1	.	.	TGTGCCAGCAGCAGCTTGGAAGGGCGAGGAGGGCAGTTCTTC	CASSSLEGRGGQFF
TRBV25-1	TRBJ2-5	.	.	TGTGCCAGCAGTTACAGCGGCCTAGAGACCCAGTACTTC	CASSYSGLETQYF
TRBV20-1	TRBJ2-1	.	.	TGCAGTGCTGGGGGGTTCTTGGGGCAGTTCTTC	CSAGGFLGQFF
TRBV27	TRBJ1-2	TRBD1	.	TGTGCCAGCAGTTTAGGACAGGGGGCGGGTGGCTACACCTTC	CASSLGQGAGGYTF
TRBV15	TRBJ2-2	TRBD1	.	TGTGCCACCAGCACCCTTACCGGGACAGCCACCGGGGAGCTGTTTTTT	CATSTLTGTATGELFF
TRBV4-1	TRBJ2-1	.	.	TGCGCCAGCAGCATCCCAGGGGCAATTGACAATGAGCAGTTCTTC	CASSIPGAIDNEQFF
TRBV6-5	TRBJ2-7	TRBD1	.	TGTGCCACCTCCCCCGGGACAGGGCCGCCCCACGAGCAGTACTTC	CATSPGTGPPHEQYF
TRBV5-8	TRBJ1-2	TRBD1	.	TGTGCCAGCAGCTTCGGACAGGGGGCGGGCTATGGCTACACCTTC	CASSFGQGAGYGYTF
TRBV10-3	TRBJ1-2	.	.	TGTGCCATCAGTGAGTCGGTAGCGAGAAACGGCTACACCTTC	CAISESVARNGYTF
TRBV10-3	TRBJ1-2	TRBD1	few	TGTGCCATCAGTGAATCCGGACAGGGCTCTGGCTACACCTTC	CAISESGQGSGYTF
TRBV9	TRBJ1-4	.	.	TGTGCCAGCAGCGCCGCGGGGGGCATCGGTGGAGAAAAACTGTTTTTT	CASSAAGGIGGEKLFF
TRBV21-1	TRBJ2-7	.	.	TGTGCCAGCAGCCGCAGGCTTAAGACGGTCTACGAGCAGTACTTC	CASSRRLKTVYEQYF
TRBV11-2	TRBJ2-1	.	.	TGTGCCAGCAGCTTAGAGGCGGAAGAGCAGTTCTTC	CASSLEAEEQFF
TRBV3-1/TRBV3-2	TRBJ1-2	TRBD1	.	TGTGCCAGCAGCCAAGTAGGGACAGGGCCTTTTGGCTACACCTTC	CASSQVGTGPFGYTF
TRBV18	TRBJ2-7	.	.	TGTGCCAGCTCACCGCGGCAGGGAATCGACGAGCAGTACTTC	CASSPRQGIDEQYF
TRBV6-5	TRBJ1-1	.	.	TGTGCCAGCTCAGCAGGGGTGAACACTGAAGCTTTCTTT	CASSAGVNTEAFF
TRBV7-2	TRBJ2-3	TRBD2	.	TGTGCCAGCAGCTTGTCGGGAGGGCCGGGAGATACGCAGTATTTT	CASSLSGGPGDTQYF
TRBV5-1	TRBJ1-1	.	.	TGCGCCAGCAGCCTCGCAGGGAATTTGAACACTGAAGCTTTCTTT	CASSLAGNLNTEAFF
TRBV10-2	TRBJ1-6	TRBD1	.	TGCGCCAGCAGTGAGACAGGGGCGAATTCACCCCTCCACTTT	CASSETGANSPLHF
TRBV7-9	TRBJ2-7	.	.	TGTGCCAGCAGCCGTTCAGCGGTCGAGCAGTACTTC	CASSRSAVEQYF
TRBV5-5	TRBJ1-1	.	once	TGTGCCAGCAACGACGGGACTAACACTGAAGCTTTCTTT	CASNDGTNTEAFF
TRBV28	TRBJ1-1	.	few	TGTGCCAGCAGTTTCCGGGGATCCGCTTTCTTT	CASSFRGSAFF
TRBV15	TRBJ1-5	TRBD1	once	TGTGCCATTCAGGACAGGGAGGGCAATCAGCCCCAGCATTTT	CAIQDREGNQPQHF
TRBV14	TRBJ2-2	TRBD1	.	TGTGCCAGCAGCCAAGCCAGGGGGACCACCGGGGAGCTGTTTTTT	CASSQARGTTGELFF
TRBV5-1	TRBJ2-2	.	.	TGCGCCAGCAGCTTGCACCAGGGGAACGGGGAGCTGTTTTTT	CASSLHQGNGELFF
TRBV15	TRBJ1-2	TRBD1	once	TGTGCCACCAGCCCCAGCGGACAGGGGGCTAGGGGCTACACCTTC	CATSPSGQGARGYTF
TRBV29-1	TRBJ2-1	.	.	TGCAGCGTCCGAAGGGGGAATGAGCAGTTCTTC	CSVRRGNEQFF
TRBV5-1	TRBJ1-5	TRBD1	.	TGCGCCAGCAGCCCGACAGGGACCGGACAGCCCCAGCATTTT	CASSPTGTGQPQHF
TRBV30	TRBJ2-7	TRBD2	.	TGTGCCTGGGCGAAGCGGGGGGCTGTCTACGAGCAGTACTTC	CAWAKRGAVYEQYF
TRBV5-1	TRBJ1-3	.	.	TGCGCCAGCAGCTTGGGGGGCGGGGGGCCGACCTCTGGAAACACCATATATTTT	CASSLGGGGPTSGNTIYF
TRBV6-5	TRBJ1-1	TRBD1	.	TGTGCCAGCAGAGCAGGGGGCGGAAACACTGAAGCTTTCTTT	CASRAGGGNTEAFF
TRBV18	TRBJ2-7	TRBD1	.	TGTGCCAGCTCACCCACCAGGGGGACCTCCTACGAGCAGTACTTC	CASSPTRGTSYEQYF
TRBV5-4	TRBJ2-3	.	few	TGTGCCAGCAGCAATGGCAGGACGCAGTATTTT	CASSNGRTQYF
TRBV7-2	TRBJ2-1	TRBD2	.	TGTGCCAGCAGCTTAGTTGCGGGGGGCTCCTACAATGAGCAGTTCTTC	CASSLVAGGSYNEQFF
TRBV7-3	TRBJ2-7	.	once	TGTGCCAGCAGCCCCGAGGGTGGACTCAGTCGTCTCGAGCAGTACTTC	CASSPEGGLSRLEQYF
TRBV5-1	TRBJ2-7	.	once	TGCGCCAGCAGCTTGGCCTTACAGGGTGACGAGCAGTACTTC	CASSLALQGDEQYF
TRBV5-4	TRBJ1-1	TRBD1	.	TGTGCCAGCACCTTAGGCCCGACAGGGGAGAACACTGAAGCTTTCTTT	CASTLGPTGENTEAFF
TRBV7-8	TRBJ1-4	.	few	TGTGCCAGCAGCCGTAGTAGTGAAAAACTGTTTTTT	CASSRSSEKLFF
TRBV5-6	TRBJ2-5	.	.	TGTGCCAGCAGCGGGCCCCTGACAGGCTACCAAGAGACCCAGTACTTC	CASSGPLTGYQETQYF
TRBV7-9	TRBJ1-4	.	.	TGTGCCAGCAGCTTCCCTGGGGCGTTTGCAACTAATGAAAAACTGTTTTTT	CASSFPGAFATNEKLFF
TRBV7-2	TRBJ2-1	TRBD2	.	TGTGCCAGCAGCGCCCCGGGACTAGCGGGGGGGCAACCCTACAATGAGCAGTTCTTC	CASSAPGLAGGQPYNEQFF
TRBV19	TRBJ1-5	TRBD1	few	TGTGCCAGTAGTACCGACCTTACAGGGGAAAGCAATCAGCCCCAGCATTTT	CASSTDLTGESNQPQHF
TRBV6-5	TRBJ1-2	.	.	TGTGCCAGCAGTTCCTCCTTGAGGGCGGCTGGCTACACCTTC	CASSSSLRAAGYTF
TRBV24-1	TRBJ2-5	.	.	TGTGCCACCAGTGATTTACGAGGGGGTGGTTTGGAGACCCAGTACTTC	CATSDLRGGGLETQYF
TRBV6-4	TRBJ2-7	TRBD1	.	TGTGCCAGCAACACAAGCTCAAACCGTGGGACAGGGGGCGCCTCCTACGAGCAGTACTTC	CASNTSSNRGTGGASYEQYF
TRBV24-1	TRBJ2-1	.	.	TGTGCCACCAGTGACTCTAGGGGGACCCGGGTATGGAATGAGCAGTTCTTC	CATSDSRGTRVWNEQFF
TRBV20-1	TRBJ2-5	TRBD2	.	TGCAGTGCTAGTTTTGAAGGGAGACTAGCGGGAGGTGAGACCCAGTACTTC	CSASFEGRLAGGETQYF
TRBV12-3/TRBV12-4	TRBJ2-1	.	.	TGTGCCTCTACAGGATACCCGGTGGAGGAGCAGTTCTTC	CASTGYPVEEQFF